The 21 T cell receptor beta chains presented below share a single source sample, sequenced in a study of CD8+ T cells in alopecia areata. Following extraction, RNA underwent reverse transcription to cDNA, which served as the sequencing template. Assay: immunoSEQ multiplex PCR; the TCRdb copy retains only in-frame clones and omits some. Here the sample spans about 110,000 clones, approximately 59% being singletons. The sample comprised CD8+ T cells sorted from blood. The receptor set was obtained from a human donor in good health.

The chain carries TRBV20-1 and TRBJ1-1, with D hard to call. This CDR3 spans 10 amino acids. The V end was cut by 6 bases, the J end by 8 bases, with 10 bases between. The germline gives CDR1 DFQATT, CDR2 SNEGSKA (reference sequence). The DNA for the CDR3 is TGCAGTGCCCCGGCGGAGGAAGCTTTCTTT. Protein: CSAPAEEAFF.

This chain links TRBV18 with TRBJ2-7, with D perhaps matching TRBD1 or TRBD2 (6 bases each). The CDR3 contains 14 residues. V gave up 4 bases and J gave up 2 bases, with 12 bases separating them. CDR1 and CDR2 (germline): KGHSH, LQKENI. The CDR3 is CASSLRGEAYEQYF. In DNA form, the CDR3 reads TGTGCCAGCTCACTAAGGGGGGAAGCCTACGAGCAGTACTTC.

The chain recombines TRBV9 with TRBJ2-7, with 8 bases aligning to TRBD1. The CDR3 extends over 14 amino acids. Germline CDR1 and CDR2: SGDLS and YYNGEE. V gave up 4 bases and J gave up 0 bases; unmatched junction bases: 3. This CDR3 is CASSPTGASYEQYF. CDR3 sequence (DNA): TGTGCCAGCAGCCCGACAGGGGCCTCCTACGAGCAGTACTTC.

This clone was seen more than once but under ten times. The junction shows a germline mismatch at one end, possibly a read error. The chain has TRBV7-7 and TRBJ2-5, with 7 bases fitting TRBD2. Germline V gene data show CDR1 as SSHAT and CDR2 as FNYEAQ (reference sequence). This CDR3 contains 17 residues. In nucleotides, the CDR3 is TGTGCTAGCAGCAGCCTAGCGGACAACACCTCCTCGGAGACCCAGTACTTC. It translates to CASSSLADNTSSETQYF.

The chain links TRBV5-1 to TRBJ1-2; 8 nucleotides line up with TRBD1. Germline V gene lookup returns CDR1 SGHRS and CDR2 YFSETQ. V was pared by 3 bases and J by 2 bases, with 0 bases of the junction left unmatched. The CDR3 is made up of 13 amino acids. CDR3 in amino acids: CASSWDRNYGYTF. The CDR3 DNA sequence: TGCGCCAGCAGCTGGGACAGGAACTATGGCTACACCTTC.

The rearrangement joins TRBV2 to TRBJ2-7; 11 nucleotides align to TRBD1. Germline CDR1 SNHLY, CDR2 FYNNEI. The CDR3 is 15 amino acids. V shed 5 bases, J shed 5 bases, and the junction held 8 bases outside the gene matches. This CDR3 is CASSWTGGDWHEQYF. The CDR3, as DNA: TGTGCCAGCAGTTGGACAGGGGGCGACTGGCACGAGCAGTACTTC. Complete variable domain (other parts from reference TRBV2 and TRBJ2-7): EPEVTQTPSHQVTQMGQEVILRCVPISNHLYFYWYRQILGQKVEFLVSFYNNEISEKSEIFDDQFSVERPDGSNFTLKIRSTKLEDSAMYFCASSWTGGDWHEQYFGPGTRLTVT.

The rearrangement links TRBV27 to TRBJ2-1; 9 positions match TRBD2. The CDR3 sequence is 14 residues long. The germline V gene has CDR1 MNHEY and CDR2 SMNVEV (reference sequence). Trimming cost V 7 bases and J 7 bases; bases outside gene matches: 8. The CDR3 sequence is CASKMAGGRNEQFF. The CDR3 DNA sequence: TGTGCCAGCAAGATGGCGGGGGGGCGGAATGAGCAGTTCTTC.

The rearrangement links TRBV21-1 to TRBJ1-2; the DNA was not used to check the table's D call, TRBD1. TRBV21-1 is listed as a pseudogene. CDR3 length equals 15 residues. The CDR3 protein is CASSPGVDRGCGYTF. CDR3 coding DNA: TGTGCCAGCAGCCCCGGCGTGGACAGGGGGTGTGGCTACACCTTC.

CDR3 coding DNA: TGTGCCAGCCTGCGGGGGGGTACCCCAGATACGCAGTATTTT. Protein product: CASLRGGTPDTQYF. This sequence joins TRBV6-1 and TRBJ2-3; 9 bases align to TRBD2. Trimming at V came to 8 bases and at J to 4 bases, leaving 7 bases not matched to a gene. CDR1 is MNHNS and CDR2 is SASEGT in the germline V gene. The CDR3 is made up of 14 amino acids.

The V gene is TRBV6-1, the J gene TRBJ2-3, with D maybe TRBD2 (5 bases). V was trimmed by 2 bases and J by 6 bases, leaving 21 bases between them. The CDR3 length is 17 residues. CDR1 and CDR2 from the germline V gene are MNHNS and SASEGT. Here the CDR3 reads CASSEREGGWLSDTQYF. In DNA, the CDR3 is TGTGCCAGCAGTGAACGAGAGGGCGGGTGGTTATCGGATACGCAGTATTTT.

J is TRBJ1-2 and V is TRBV7-9; possibly TRBD1 for D (6 bases). V shed 4 bases and J shed 3 bases, with 9 bases lying between them. This CDR3 has 13 amino acids. Germline-derived CDR1 and CDR2 are SEHNR and FQNEAQ (reference sequence). In DNA form, the CDR3 reads TGTGCCAGCAGCTCAGGGGCCTACTATGGCTACACCTTC. Its protein product is CASSSGAYYGYTF.

This chain uses TRBV29-1 with TRBJ2-1; 9 nucleotides align to TRBD2. CDR3 length: 17 amino acids. The V gene's germline CDR1 is SQVTM and CDR2 ANQGSEA. The junction had 9 bases not matched to a gene; V was cut back by 0 bases and J by 3 bases. The CDR3 loop is CSVEDPSSGEVYNEQFF. The CDR3 bases are TGCAGCGTTGAAGATCCCTCTAGCGGGGAGGTCTACAATGAGCAGTTCTTC.

J is TRBJ1-5 and V is TRBV28; 7 nucleotides align to TRBD1. J gave up 4 bases and V 4 bases, and 16 bases lay outside the gene matches. Per the germline V gene, CDR1 is MDHEN and CDR2 is SYDVKM. CDR3 length: 18 amino acids. The CDR3: CASSSDRVWSTWNQPQHF. The CDR3 DNA sequence: TGTGCCAGCAGTTCCGACAGGGTATGGTCGACGTGGAATCAGCCCCAGCATTTT.

The chain has TRBV5-1 and TRBJ2-2, with 7 bases that match TRBD1. Germline-derived CDR1 and CDR2 are SGHRS and YFSETQ. V lost 0 bases and J lost 2; bases outside the gene matches: 1. CDR3 length: 15 amino acids. CDR3 coding DNA: TGCGCCAGCAGCTTGGAGGGGGCTAACACCGGGGAGCTGTTTTTT. The encoded protein is CASSLEGANTGELFF.

J is TRBJ2-7 and V is TRBV6-5, with D maybe TRBD1 (6 bases). Trimming cost V 8 bases and J 0 bases, with 17 bases left between them. This CDR3 spans 15 amino acids. CDR1 is MNHEY, CDR2 SVGAGI, per germline. The CDR3, as DNA: TGTGCCAGCGGGAAAACACAGGGTTCCTCCTACGAGCAGTACTTC. It encodes CASGKTQGSSYEQYF.

The chain carries TRBV12-5 and TRBJ2-7; maybe TRBD2 (5 bases). This CDR3 spans 12 amino acids. Trimming removed 6 bases from V and 2 bases from J, with 8 bases in between. Germline V gene sequence: CDR1 LGHNT, CDR2 FRNRAP. CDR3 region: CASGGVPYEQYF. The CDR3 DNA reads TGTGCTAGTGGCGGGGTTCCCTACGAGCAGTACTTC.

This clone was seen a handful of times. V usage is TRBV15 and J usage is TRBJ2-1; perhaps TRBD1 as D (5 bases). The V gene's germline CDR1 is LNHNV and CDR2 YYDKDF (reference sequence). CDR3 size: 11 residues. The germline V and J ends were trimmed by 8 bases and 5 bases, with 7 bases remaining between them. The CDR3 here is CATGADNEQFF. The CDR3 nucleotides read TGTGCCACCGGGGCAGACAATGAGCAGTTCTTC.

In regard to this clone: The same CDR3 can be traced to other DNA sequences in this sample. This chain connects TRBV27 to TRBJ2-7, with 8 bases that match TRBD1. V was pared by 2 bases and J by 0 bases, with 0 bases of the junction left unmatched. The germline CDR1 and CDR2 sequences are MNHEY and SMNVEV (reference sequence). This CDR3 region has 14 residues. CDR3 DNA sequence: TGTGCCAGCAGTTTAGGGACAGGCTCCTACGAGCAGTACTTC. Protein sequence: CASSLGTGSYEQYF.

This clone has only one observation. The chain recombines TRBV19 with TRBJ2-7, with 13 bases identical to TRBD2. J gave up 2 bases and V 3 bases, and 10 bases lay outside the gene matches. Germline-derived CDR1 and CDR2 are LNHDA and SQIVND (reference sequence). This CDR3 is built from 18 residues. CDR3 amino acids: CASSIQTSGGAIPYEQYF. The CDR3 bases are TGTGCCAGTAGTATCCAAACTAGCGGGGGGGCCATTCCCTACGAGCAGTACTTC.

The J gene is TRBJ2-3, the V gene TRBV13, with 10 positions matching TRBD2. The junction had 3 bases not matched to a gene; V was cut back by 5 bases and J by 1 base. Germline CDR1 and CDR2: PRHDT and FYEKMQ (reference sequence). This CDR3 spans 15 amino acids. The CDR3 bases are TGTGCCAGCAGCGACGGACTAGCGGGCACAGATACGCAGTATTTT. Translating it yields CASSDGLAGTDTQYF.

This clone was seen ten or more times. The V and J genes are TRBV7-9 and TRBJ1-2, with 7 bases aligning to TRBD1. Germline V lookup: CDR1 SEHNR, CDR2 FQNEAQ (reference sequence). Trimming removed 4 bases from V and 6 bases from J; junction bases left unmatched: 5. CDR3 length: 13 residues. CDR3 loop: CASSWGQSHGYTF. The DNA of the CDR3 is TGTGCCAGCAGCTGGGGACAGTCCCATGGCTACACCTTC.